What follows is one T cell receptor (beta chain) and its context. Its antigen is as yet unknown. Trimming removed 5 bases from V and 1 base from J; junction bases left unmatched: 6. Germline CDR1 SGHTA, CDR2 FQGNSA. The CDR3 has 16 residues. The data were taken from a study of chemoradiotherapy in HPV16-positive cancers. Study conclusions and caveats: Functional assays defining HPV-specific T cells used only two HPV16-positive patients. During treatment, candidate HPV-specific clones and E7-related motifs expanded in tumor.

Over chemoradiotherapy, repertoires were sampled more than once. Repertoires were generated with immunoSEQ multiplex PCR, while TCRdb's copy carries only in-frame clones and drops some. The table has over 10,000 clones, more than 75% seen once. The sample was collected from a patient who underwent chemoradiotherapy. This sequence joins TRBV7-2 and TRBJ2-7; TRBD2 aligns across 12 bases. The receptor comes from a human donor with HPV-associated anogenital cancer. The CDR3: CASSPGTSGPSYEQYF. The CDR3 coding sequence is TGTGCCAGCAGCCCCGGGACTAGCGGGCCTTCCTACGAGCAGTACTTC. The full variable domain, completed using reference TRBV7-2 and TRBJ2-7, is GAGVSQSPSNKVTEKGKDVELRCDPISGHTALYWYRQSLGQGLEFLIYFQGNSAPDKSGLPSDRFSAERTGGSVSTLTIQRTQQEDSAVYLCASSPGTSGPSYEQYFGPGTRLTVT.